The entry that follows covers one TCR beta chain sequence. Germline V CDR1 and CDR2: MNHNY, SVGAGI (reference sequence). The CDR3 is made up of 16 amino acids. V shed 8 bases and J shed 3 bases, with 22 bases lying between them. The data were obtained in a study of shared clonotypes between healthy human individuals. Study information: Three plates were used per donor for CD4 naive, three for CD4 memory, two for CD8 naive and one for CD8 memory.

This table comes from immunoSEQ multiplex PCR, and its TCRdb copy is limited to in-frame clones, with some not included. The data show millions of clones, with around 90% seen just once and roughly 0.14% held by the top ten. Sequencing was performed on naive CD4+ T cells sorted from blood. As to subset: CD45RA+ positively selected. The sequence came from a man aged 18-30 years in good health. The chain joins TRBV6-6 to TRBJ2-5; D not certain. The CDR3 sequence: CASRHAEWVVKETQYF. The DNA for the CDR3 is TGTGCCAGCCGTCACGCGGAATGGGTCGTTAAAGAGACCCAGTACTTC.